The entry below describes one T cell receptor beta chain. Sequencing used immunoSEQ multiplex PCR; TCRdb keeps in-frame clones, though not all of them. The table records 350,000 to 450,000 clones, roughly 90% of them present only once. The germline gives CDR1 SGHAT, CDR2 FQNNGV. V lost 2 bases to trimming and J lost 10 bases, with 12 bases between them. The CDR3 is 14 amino acids. This entry belongs to a study of control samples from healthy donors and cancer patients. Sequenced input: PBMCs. This clonotype originated in a man aged 35-49 years with head and neck cancer. The chain recombines TRBV11-2 with TRBJ1-6; unclear D gene. CDR3 nucleotides: TGTGCCAGCAGCTTATTCACCCCTCCCTCACCCCTCCACTTT. Translated: CASSLFTPPSPLHF.